Here is one T cell receptor beta chain with its context. It has no known antigen specificity. No qualities accompany the bases; no much larger clone lies one base away. These reads were obtained on an Illumina NovaSeq 6000. TCRalpha and TCRbeta cDNA libraries were built by 5'RACE with constant-segment primers, adding sample barcodes and unique molecular identifiers. RNA was extracted from every sample with Trizol reagent. Amplification of the libraries took two PCR steps, and the second step added a second sample barcode plus Illumina TruSeq adapters. Libraries were sequenced on an Illumina NovaSeq with 2 x 150 bp paired-end reads. The source study handled its data this way. Demultiplexing of reads and collapsing into UMI-guided consensus sequences were performed with migec v1.2.7. Using mixcr v2.1.11, UMI consensuses were aligned to TRA and TRB V and J templates and then assembled into clonotypes. A clonotype was counted as expanded or contracted only when both edgeR and NoisET called the clonotype significant, with the noise models trained on biological replicates. edgeR calls used a false discovery rate-adjusted p below 0.01 and a log2 fold-change threshold of 1. As an exploratory analysis of dynamics, max-normalized trajectories of the 1000 most abundant clonotypes were examined by PCA with hierarchical clustering. The CD4 or CD8 phenotype of responding clones was assigned using the separately sequenced CD4+ and CD8+ repertoires. The public reads were quality trimmed at Q25 with fastp and then assembled into clones with MiXCR by TCRdb, keeping productive beta chains. Entries that share a CDR3 protein sequence are merged under the most common genes and DNA. TCRdb, not the original authors, processed these V and J calls. Here the sample has roughly 180,000 distinct CDR3 sequences; more than 9% occur a single time. Clones ranked in the top ten supply approximately 4% of the sample.

PBMCs were isolated by Ficoll-Paque density gradient centrifugation. The CDR3 measures 14 amino acids from cysteine to phenylalanine. Only the CDR3 DNA stays, 42 bases, in frame from base 1. Trimming leaves V shorter by 6 bases and J shorter by 1 base, with the junction holding 7 bases beyond the gene matches. The germline V gene (reference sequence) sets CDR1 to DFQATT and CDR2 to SNEGSKA. This entry belongs to a study of T-cell memory formation after mild COVID-19 (dated by TCRdb to the early 2020s). With regard to the full study: TCR sequence clusters from the two donors were found to be largely donor specific. In two donors, T-cell clones that expanded and contracted after mild COVID-19 were tracked by sequencing TCRalpha and TCRbeta repertoires over time. The cohort was made up of two young adult volunteers, one female and one male, who were previously healthy. What the authors observed across the whole study: Some responding clones were detected in pre-infection memory, which suggested that pre-existing cross-reactive memory T cells had joined the SARS-CoV-2 response. The study included only a couple of mild cases, and larger cohorts that include severe cases with pre-infection samples were judged to be necessary. Contracting CD4+ clones appeared mostly in the CM and EM memory subsets, whereas CD8+ clones were enriched in EMRA. The second-wave clones that peaked on day 37 were not confirmed to be SARS-CoV-2 specific. Clones that contracted from day 15 to 85 showed balanced CD4/CD8 phenotypes, whereas a second wave of clones that expanded from day 15 to 37 leaned towards CD4+.

The chain was built from TRBV20-1 and TRBJ2-3; 7 middle bases align to TRBD1. Sequenced input: PBMCs or a T cell subset sorted from them (not recorded which). The TCR was taken from a man aged 18 to 29 who had mild COVID-19 (a few samples of this study predate the infection). The sample titles of this study are shuffled in the database, so cell type and time point are left out; the donor was told from shared clones. In nucleotide form, the sequence is TGCAGTGCCGTCGACAGGGCCGGCACAGATACGCAGTATTTT. This translates into CSAVDRAGTDTQYF.